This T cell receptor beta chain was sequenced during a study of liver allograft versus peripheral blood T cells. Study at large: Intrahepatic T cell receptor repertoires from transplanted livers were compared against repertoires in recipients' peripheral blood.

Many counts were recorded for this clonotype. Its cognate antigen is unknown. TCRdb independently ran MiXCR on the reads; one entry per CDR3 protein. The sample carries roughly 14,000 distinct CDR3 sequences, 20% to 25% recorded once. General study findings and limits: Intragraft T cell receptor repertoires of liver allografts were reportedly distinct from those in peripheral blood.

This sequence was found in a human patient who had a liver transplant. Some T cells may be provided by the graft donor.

CDR3 sequence reads: CASSLVEGGQPQHF. For the CDR3, the DNA is TGTGCCAGCAGCTTAGTGGAGGGAGGACAGCCCCAGCATTTT. The chain has TRBV7-2 and TRBJ1-5, with D unresolved. V gave up 1 base and J gave up 7 bases, with 11 bases separating them. The CDR3 loop spans 14 amino acids. Germline CDR1 SGHTA, CDR2 FQGNSA. Variable domain in full (rest from reference TRBV7-2 and TRBJ1-5): GAGVSQSPSNKVTEKGKDVELRCDPISGHTALYWYRQSLGQGLEFLIYFQGNSAPDKSGLPSDRFSAERTGGSVSTLTIQRTQQEDSAVYLCASSLVEGGQPQHFGDGTRLSIL.